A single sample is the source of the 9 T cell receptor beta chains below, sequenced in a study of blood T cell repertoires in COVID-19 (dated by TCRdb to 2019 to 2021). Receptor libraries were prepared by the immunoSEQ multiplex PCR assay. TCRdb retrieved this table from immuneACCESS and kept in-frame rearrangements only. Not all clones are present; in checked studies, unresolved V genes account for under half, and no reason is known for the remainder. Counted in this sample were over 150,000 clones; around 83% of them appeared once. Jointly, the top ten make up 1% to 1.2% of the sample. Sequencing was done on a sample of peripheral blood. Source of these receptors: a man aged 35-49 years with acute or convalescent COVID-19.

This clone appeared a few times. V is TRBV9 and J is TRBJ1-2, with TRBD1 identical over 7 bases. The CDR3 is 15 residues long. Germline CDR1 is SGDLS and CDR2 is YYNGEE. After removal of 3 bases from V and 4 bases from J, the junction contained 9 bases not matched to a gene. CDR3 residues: CASSAIGTAIYGYTF. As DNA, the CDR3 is TGTGCCAGCAGCGCAATCGGGACAGCCATCTATGGCTACACCTTC.

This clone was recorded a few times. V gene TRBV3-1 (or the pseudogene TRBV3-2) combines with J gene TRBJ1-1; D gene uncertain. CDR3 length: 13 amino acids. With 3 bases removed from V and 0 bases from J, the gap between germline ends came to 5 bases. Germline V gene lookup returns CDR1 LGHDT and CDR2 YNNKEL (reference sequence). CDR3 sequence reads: CASSQNMNTEAFF. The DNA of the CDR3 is TGTGCCAGCAGCCAGAACATGAACACTGAAGCTTTCTTT.

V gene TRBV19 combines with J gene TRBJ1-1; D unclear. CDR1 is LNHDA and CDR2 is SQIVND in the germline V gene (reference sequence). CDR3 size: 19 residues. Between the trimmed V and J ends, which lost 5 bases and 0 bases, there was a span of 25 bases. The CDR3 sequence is CASSVGLSAEATLNTEAFF. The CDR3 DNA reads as TGTGCCAGTAGTGTCGGGCTTTCGGCGGAGGCTACCTTGAACACTGAAGCTTTCTTT. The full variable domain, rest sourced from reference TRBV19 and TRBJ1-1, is DGGITQSPKYLFRKEGQNVTLSCEQNLNHDAMYWYRQDPGQGLRLIYYSQIVNDFQKGDIAEGYSVSREKKESFPLTVTSAQKNPTAFYLCASSVGLSAEATLNTEAFFGQGTRLTVV.

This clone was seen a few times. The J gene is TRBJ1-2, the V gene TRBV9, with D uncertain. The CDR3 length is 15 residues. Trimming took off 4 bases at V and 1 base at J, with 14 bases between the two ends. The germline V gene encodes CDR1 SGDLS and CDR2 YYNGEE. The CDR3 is CASSPSMGVNYGYTF. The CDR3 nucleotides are TGTGCCAGCAGCCCAAGTATGGGAGTTAACTATGGCTACACCTTC.

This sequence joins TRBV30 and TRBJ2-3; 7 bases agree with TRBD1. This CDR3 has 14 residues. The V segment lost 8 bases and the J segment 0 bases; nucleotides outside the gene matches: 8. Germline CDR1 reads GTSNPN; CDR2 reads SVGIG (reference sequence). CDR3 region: CATRQGLSTDTQYF. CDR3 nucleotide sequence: TGTGCCACCCGACAGGGCCTAAGCACAGATACGCAGTATTTT.

In DNA, the CDR3 is TGCAGCGTTGTATGGCCGGGTGAAAAACTGTTTTTT. Translated: CSVVWPGEKLFF. The genes are TRBV29-1 and TRBJ1-4, with D unresolved. Trimming pared 4 bases from V and 7 bases from J, leaving 10 bases between. Per the germline V gene, CDR1 is SQVTM and CDR2 is ANQGSEA. The CDR3 consists of 12 residues. Full variable domain (missing parts from reference TRBV29-1 and TRBJ1-4): SAVISQKPSRDICQRGTSLTIQCQVDSQVTMMFWYRQQPGQSLTLIATANQGSEATYESGFVIDKFPISRPNLTFSTLTVSNMSPEDSSIYLCSVVWPGEKLFFGSGTQLSVL.

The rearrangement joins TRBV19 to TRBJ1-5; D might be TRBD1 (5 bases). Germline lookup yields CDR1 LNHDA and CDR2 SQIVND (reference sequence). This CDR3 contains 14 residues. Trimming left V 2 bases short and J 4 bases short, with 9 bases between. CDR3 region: CASSIQGPNQPQHF. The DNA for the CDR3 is TGTGCCAGTAGTATACAGGGTCCTAATCAGCCCCAGCATTTT. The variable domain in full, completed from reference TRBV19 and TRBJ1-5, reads DGGITQSPKYLFRKEGQNVTLSCEQNLNHDAMYWYRQDPGQGLRLIYYSQIVNDFQKGDIAEGYSVSREKKESFPLTVTSAQKNPTAFYLCASSIQGPNQPQHFGDGTRLSIL.

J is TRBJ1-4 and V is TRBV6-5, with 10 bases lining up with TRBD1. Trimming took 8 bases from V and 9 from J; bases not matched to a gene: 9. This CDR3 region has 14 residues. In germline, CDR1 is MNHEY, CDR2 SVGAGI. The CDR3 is CASGADRGKKKLFF. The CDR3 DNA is TGTGCCAGCGGGGCGGACAGGGGGAAGAAAAAACTGTTTTTT.

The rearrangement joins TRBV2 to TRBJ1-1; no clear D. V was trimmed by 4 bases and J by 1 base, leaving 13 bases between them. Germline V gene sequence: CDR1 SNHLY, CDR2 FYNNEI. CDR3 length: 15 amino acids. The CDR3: CASSGDEAWNTEAFF. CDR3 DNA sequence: TGTGCCAGCAGTGGCGACGAGGCGTGGAACACTGAAGCTTTCTTT. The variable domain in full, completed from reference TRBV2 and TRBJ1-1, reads EPEVTQTPSHQVTQMGQEVILRCVPISNHLYFYWYRQILGQKVEFLVSFYNNEISEKSEIFDDQFSVERPDGSNFTLKIRSTKLEDSAMYFCASSGDEAWNTEAFFGQGTRLTVV.